Following are 27 T cell receptor beta chains from one sample sequenced in a study of blood T cell repertoires in COVID-19. Profiled with immunoSEQ multiplex PCR; TCRdb holds only in-frame clones, not every one. This table holds under 350,000 clones, about 80% found once. Sequenced: peripheral blood. Source of these receptors: a woman in her forties or fifties who had recovered from COVID-19.

J is TRBJ1-5 and V is TRBV2; the match to TRBD1 covers 7 bases. V shed 5 bases and J 9 bases; nucleotides not matched to a gene: 4. The CDR3 covers 12 residues. Per germline, CDR1 SNHLY and CDR2 FYNNEI. The CDR3 nucleotides are TGTGCCAGCAGTACAGGGGATAGGCCCCAGCATTTT. It yields the protein CASSTGDRPQHF.

The chain's CDR3 is CASSLLGQGVYNEQFF. The CDR3 coding sequence is TGTGCCAGCAGCTTACTGGGACAGGGGGTCTACAATGAGCAGTTCTTC. V usage is TRBV11-3 and J usage is TRBJ2-1, with 11 bases lining up with TRBD1. The CDR3 has 16 amino acids. After removal of 2 bases from V and 3 bases from J, the junction contained 3 bases not matched to a gene. In germline, CDR1 is SGHNT, CDR2 YENEEA. Combining the CDR3 with reference TRBV11-3 and TRBJ2-1 gives the whole variable domain EAGVVQSPRYKIIEKKQPVAFWCNPISGHNTLYWYLQNLGQGPELLIRYENEEAVDDSQLPKDRFSAERLKGVDSTLKIQPAELGDSAVYLCASSLLGQGVYNEQFFGPGTRLTVL.

The chain has TRBV3-1 (or the pseudogene TRBV3-2) and TRBJ1-2, with D unclear. CDR3 length: 13 amino acids. With 0 bases removed from V and 4 bases from J, the gap between germline ends came to 6 bases. In germline, CDR1 is LGHDT, CDR2 YNNKEL (reference sequence). CDR3 coding DNA: TGTGCCAGCAGCCAAGATCCGGTCTATGGCTACACCTTC. Amino acid sequence: CASSQDPVYGYTF.

The chain is built from TRBV5-1 and TRBJ2-2; TRBD1 matches 7 bases. Germline assignment: CDR1 SGHRS and CDR2 YFSETQ. This CDR3 comprises 17 residues. Trimming cost V 4 bases and J 3 bases; bases outside gene matches: 12. CDR3 sequence (DNA): TGCGCCAGCAGCCCGATCAACAGGGGATCCGACACCGGGGAGCTGTTTTTT. Translation: CASSPINRGSDTGELFF.

The chain links TRBV14 to TRBJ1-5; possibly TRBD1 for D (6 bases). Per germline, CDR1 SGHDN and CDR2 FVKESK. Trimming removed 2 bases from V and 6 bases from J, with 23 bases in between. The CDR3 is made up of 18 amino acids. The chain's CDR3 is CASSQFHLGAARGQPQHF. The DNA of the CDR3 is TGTGCCAGCAGCCAATTTCACCTGGGGGCAGCGAGGGGTCAGCCCCAGCATTTT.

This chain connects TRBV28 to TRBJ1-2; 7 bases agree with TRBD1. V gave up 6 bases and J gave up 5 bases; unmatched junction bases: 15. CDR1 is MDHEN and CDR2 is SYDVKM in the germline V gene. This CDR3 is 16 amino acids long. Written as DNA, the CDR3 is TGTGCCAGCAGGGTGGAGGCAGGGGGAGGAGTATATGGCTACACCTTC. Protein product: CASRVEAGGGVYGYTF.

This clone was counted once. The chain recombines TRBV18 with TRBJ1-2; D might be TRBD1 (6 bases). V dropped 3 bases and J dropped 9 bases, with 23 bases sitting between them. The CDR3 sequence is 16 residues long. Germline lookup yields CDR1 KGHSH and CDR2 LQKENI. The chain's CDR3 is CASSPLQGQLLWSYTF. The CDR3 DNA sequence: TGTGCCAGCTCACCCCTTCAAGGACAGTTACTATGGAGCTACACCTTC.

This clone was picked up a small number of times. The chain employs TRBV30 and TRBJ1-4, with TRBD1 matching 12 bases. Trimming took 5 bases from V and 8 from J; bases not matched to a gene: 3. This CDR3 is 13 amino acids long. From germline, CDR1 is GTSNPN and CDR2 SVGIG (reference sequence). DNA of the CDR3: TGTGCCTGGGGGGGACAGGGGGCCGAAAAACTGTTTTTT. Protein product: CAWGGQGAEKLFF.

The chain recombines TRBV7-9 with TRBJ1-2; the match to TRBD1 covers 9 bases. CDR1 SEHNR and CDR2 FQNEAQ come from the germline V gene (reference sequence). Trimming at V came to 5 bases and at J to 2 bases, leaving 3 bases not matched to a gene. The CDR3 runs to 14 residues. The CDR3 DNA follows: TGTGCCAGCAGCCTCGGGACAGGGAACTATGGCTACACCTTC. This sequence encodes CASSLGTGNYGYTF.

This clone showed up just a few times. This chain uses TRBV4-1 with TRBJ1-6; weak D call: TRBD1 (5 bases). From germline, CDR1 is MGHRA and CDR2 YSYEKL. With 3 bases removed from V and 5 bases from J, the gap between germline ends came to 17 bases. The CDR3 covers 17 residues. The CDR3 DNA reads TGCGCCAGCAGCCACCCTGACGCCAGGGCACATAATTCACCCCTCCACTTT. It translates to CASSHPDARAHNSPLHF.

The chain combines TRBV7-2 with TRBJ1-2, with 7 positions matching TRBD1. J gave up 6 bases and V 3 bases, and 4 bases lay outside the gene matches. The CDR3 is 13 residues long. In germline, CDR1 is SGHTA, CDR2 FQGNSA. CDR3 DNA sequence: TGTGCCAGCAGCTTTCGACAGGGAGATGGCTACACCTTC. This translates into CASSFRQGDGYTF.

J is TRBJ1-1 and V is TRBV11-1; weak D call: TRBD1 (5 bases). From germline, CDR1 is SGHAT and CDR2 FQDESV (reference sequence). The V end lost 3 bases, the J end lost 1 base, and 6 bases lay between the germline ends. The CDR3 loop spans 13 amino acids. Here the CDR3 reads CASSFQGNTEAFF. DNA for the CDR3: TGTGCCAGCAGCTTTCAGGGGAACACTGAAGCTTTCTTT.

The genes are TRBV5-6 and TRBJ2-7; no reliable D call. CDR3 length: 13 amino acids. V lost 0 bases, J lost 7 bases, and 11 bases lay in between. Germline CDR1 reads SGHDT; CDR2 reads YYEEEE. CDR3 protein: CASSLVEGGEQYF. CDR3 nucleotide sequence: TGTGCCAGCAGCTTGGTGGAAGGCGGAGAGCAGTACTTC. The variable domain in full, completed from reference TRBV5-6 and TRBJ2-7, reads DAGVTQSPTHLIKTRGQQVTLRCSPKSGHDTVSWYQQALGQGPQFIFQYYEEEERQRGNFPDRFSGHQFPNYSSELNVNALLLGDSALYLCASSLVEGGEQYFGPGTRLTVT.

The V gene is TRBV2, the J gene TRBJ1-1; D gene ambiguous. The CDR3 is 12 residues long. Germline lookup yields CDR1 SNHLY and CDR2 FYNNEI. With 8 bases removed from V and 0 bases from J, the gap between germline ends came to 7 bases. The CDR3 region is CASQTLNTEAFF. CDR3 DNA: TGTGCCAGCCAGACTCTGAACACTGAAGCTTTCTTT.

The J gene is TRBJ2-7, the V gene TRBV5-6; 10 positions match TRBD1. Germline CDR1 reads SGHDT; CDR2 reads YYEEEE. After removal of 4 bases from V and 6 bases from J, the junction contained 10 bases not matched to a gene. CDR3 length: 15 amino acids. The CDR3 bases are TGTGCCAGCAGCCTCCGCGGGACAGGGGTCCTCGAGCAGTACTTC. It translates to CASSLRGTGVLEQYF.

The chain carries TRBV3-1 (or the pseudogene TRBV3-2) and TRBJ1-2; 12 bases agree with TRBD1. The trim removed 3 bases at V and 6 bases at J, leaving 8 bases unmatched. CDR1 and CDR2 (germline): LGHDT, YNNKEL (reference sequence). CDR3 length equals 16 residues. This CDR3 reads CASSHAGTGGLDGYTF. The DNA for the CDR3 is TGTGCCAGCAGCCACGCCGGGACAGGGGGCTTGGATGGCTACACCTTC.

The V gene is TRBV28, the J gene TRBJ1-1; 9 bases map to TRBD1. The CDR3 loop spans 14 amino acids. Germline CDR1 is MDHEN and CDR2 is SYDVKM. V was clipped by 5 bases and J by 4 bases; unmatched bases: 5. CDR3 loop: CASSPGTGSTEAFF. The CDR3, as DNA: TGTGCCAGCAGTCCCGGGACAGGGAGCACTGAAGCTTTCTTT.

The chain links TRBV27 to TRBJ2-1; D gene unclear. The CDR3 is 17 amino acids. From germline, CDR1 is MNHEY and CDR2 SMNVEV (reference sequence). Trimming removed 5 bases at V and 0 bases at J, with 17 bases between. CDR3 sequence reads: CASSPRAILSSYNEQFF. CDR3 DNA sequence: TGTGCCAGCAGTCCCCGCGCTATACTTAGCTCCTACAATGAGCAGTTCTTC.

The chain uses TRBV9 and TRBJ1-6; tentative D call: TRBD1 (6 bases). Trimming stripped 4 bases from V and 10 bases from J, with 15 bases between. Germline loops: CDR1 SGDLS, CDR2 YYNGEE. The CDR3 extends over 14 amino acids. The CDR3 bases are TGTGCCAGCAGCTCTTCAGGGGTAGACTCACCCCTCCACTTT. As protein: CASSSSGVDSPLHF.

The chain is built from TRBV7-2 and TRBJ1-4; TRBD1 agrees at 8 bases. The length of the CDR3 is 14 residues. The V gene's germline CDR1 is SGHTA and CDR2 FQGNSA. The J segment lost 8 bases and the V segment lost 3 bases, leaving 5 bases of the junction unmatched. The CDR3 region is CASSFDRGWEKLFF. CDR3 DNA sequence: TGTGCCAGCAGCTTCGACAGGGGTTGGGAAAAACTGTTTTTT.

The V and J genes are TRBV19 and TRBJ1-5; D remains unclear. Germline CDR1 is LNHDA and CDR2 is SQIVND (reference sequence). This CDR3 spans 15 amino acids. Between the trimmed V and J ends, which lost 5 bases and 0 bases, there was a span of 11 bases. The CDR3 DNA reads TGTGCCAGTAGTCCCCCGGAGCATAGCAATCAGCCCCAGCATTTT. Its translation is CASSPPEHSNQPQHF.

Only a few counts were recorded for this clone. This sequence joins TRBV18 and TRBJ2-7; 10 positions match TRBD2. Germline V gene data show CDR1 as KGHSH and CDR2 as LQKENI. The CDR3 consists of 17 residues. V was pared by 2 bases and J by 0 bases, with 7 bases of the junction left unmatched. The CDR3 is CASSPAASGGSSYEQYF. The CDR3 coding sequence is TGTGCCAGCTCACCAGCCGCTAGCGGGGGAAGCTCCTACGAGCAGTACTTC.

The chain couples TRBV6-5 to TRBJ2-3; tentative D call: TRBD2 (5 bases). The ends were cut back, 6 bases at V and 7 bases at J, with 17 bases in the middle. This CDR3 is built from 14 residues. Germline V gives CDR1 MNHEY, CDR2 SVGAGI. The CDR3 sequence is CASSYALASNTQYF. In nucleotides, the CDR3 is TGTGCCAGCAGCTACGCCTTAGCGTCAAATACGCAGTATTTT.

The gene calls are TRBV5-5 and TRBJ2-3; 8 bases are a match to TRBD1. V trimming: 1 base; J trimming: 1 base; junction bases outside the gene matches: 2. CDR1 and CDR2 from the germline V gene are SGHKS and YYEKEE (reference sequence). The CDR3 runs 15 residues. The CDR3 DNA reads TGTGCCAGCAGCTTGTCGACAGGGGGCACAGATACGCAGTATTTT. Residues: CASSLSTGGTDTQYF.

This clone was detected once. The rearrangement joins TRBV28 to TRBJ1-6, with 9 bases fitting TRBD1. Per the germline V gene, CDR1 is MDHEN and CDR2 is SYDVKM. The CDR3 totals 15 residues. V lost 7 bases, J lost 7 bases, and 8 bases stayed unmatched. The DNA for the CDR3 is TGTGCCAGCAACACAGGGGGCGGAAACAATTCACCCCTCCACTTT. This gives the protein CASNTGGGNNSPLHF.

This clone appeared once. This CDR3 reads CSAPSDYEQYF. CDR3 coding DNA: TGCAGTGCTCCGAGCGACTACGAGCAGTACTTC. The chain employs TRBV20-1 and TRBJ2-7; no reliable D call. The ends were cut back, 5 bases at V and 3 bases at J, with 8 bases in the middle. CDR1 is DFQATT and CDR2 is SNEGSKA in the germline V gene (reference sequence). There are 11 residues in the CDR3.

The chain carries TRBV10-3 and TRBJ1-2, with 8 bases aligning to TRBD1. Per the germline V gene, CDR1 is ENHRY and CDR2 is SYGVKD. The CDR3 is 18 residues long. The junction had 19 bases not matched to a gene; V was cut back by 6 bases and J by 4 bases. CDR3 loop: CAISDPIRQGPPGYGYTF. Here the CDR3 DNA reads TGTGCCATCAGCGACCCAATAAGACAGGGGCCGCCGGGCTATGGCTACACCTTC.